The 22 T cell receptor beta chains below all came from one sample that was sequenced in a study. The sorted Tregs were CD4+CD25+CD127-/low cells. TCRdb reanalysed the 5' RACE reads using MiXCR and keeps one entry per CDR3 protein. This table has more than 55,000 distinct CDR3 sequences, more than 25% appearing once. Sequenced input: tumor-infiltrating Tregs sorted from the breast tumor. These receptors came from a female donor with breast cancer.

This clonotype was seen more than once but under ten times. The genes are TRBV7-9 and TRBJ1-6; D is uncertain. Looked up from germline, CDR1 is SEHNR and CDR2 is FQNEAQ (reference sequence). This CDR3 region has 15 residues. V gave up 1 base and J gave up 9 bases, with 13 bases separating them. The CDR3 bases are TGTGCCAGCAGCTTAGACTCAGCGCGGAGTTCACCCCTCCACTTT. Its protein product is CASSLDSARSSPLHF. Complete variable domain (other parts from reference TRBV7-9 and TRBJ1-6): DTGVSQNPRHKITKRGQNVTFRCDPISEHNRLYWYRQTLGQGPEFLTYFQNEAQLEKSRLLSDRFSAERPKGSFSTLEIQRTEQGDSAMYLCASSLDSARSSPLHFGNGTRLTVT.

V gene TRBV12-3 or TRBV12-4 combines with J gene TRBJ2-4; D gene unclear. The germline V and J ends were trimmed by 1 base and 1 base, with 11 bases remaining between them. The CDR3 spans 16 residues. CDR3 DNA sequence: TGTGCCAGCAGTTTAGGACCCCTATCCGCCAAAAACATTCAGTACTTC. As protein: CASSLGPLSAKNIQYF.

This clonotype was found a few times. The genes are TRBV10-3 and TRBJ1-1; perhaps TRBD1 as D (6 bases). Trimming removed 4 bases at V and 5 bases at J, with 17 bases between. CDR3 length: 15 amino acids. The V gene's germline CDR1 is ENHRY and CDR2 SYGVKD. CDR3 bases: TGTGCCATCAGTGGGCGGGACACGGCGGATACTGAAGCTTTCTTT. Translation gives CAISGRDTADTEAFF.

The chain recombines TRBV7-3 with TRBJ2-3; a weak D match, TRBD1 (6 bases). Germline assignment: CDR1 SGHTA and CDR2 FQGTGA. The germline V and J ends were trimmed by 5 bases and 0 bases, with 15 bases remaining between them. There are 16 residues in the CDR3. CDR3 sequence reads: CASSPRTALSTDTQYF. As DNA, the CDR3 is TGTGCCAGCAGCCCCCGGACAGCACTAAGCACAGATACGCAGTATTTT. The full variable domain, in which reference TRBV7-3 and TRBJ2-3 provide the parts outside the CDR3, is GAGVSQTPSNKVTEKGKYVELRCDPISGHTALYWYRQSLGQGPEFLIYFQGTGAADDSGLPNDRFFAVRPEGSVSTLKIQRTERGDSAVYLCASSPRTALSTDTQYFGPGTRLTVL.

This clonotype has more than one count but fewer than ten. A much larger clone lies one base from this, so it may be a read error. The CDR3 does not close with the conserved phenylalanine or tryptophan, likely indicating a read error. The rearrangement links TRBV25-1 to TRBJ2-3, with a tentative D call TRBD1 (8 bases). The V end lost 3 bases, the J end lost 6 bases, and 16 bases lay between the germline ends. CDR3 length: 15 amino acids. Looked up from germline, CDR1 is MGHDK and CDR2 is SYGVNS. The CDR3 is CASSDPTGEGDTQYL. The CDR3 nucleotides are TGTGCCAGCAGTGACCCGACAGGGGAGGGGGATACGCAGTATTTA.

This clonotype showed up just a few times. The chain uses TRBV12-3 or TRBV12-4 and TRBJ1-6; D is unresolved. V was clipped by 3 bases and J by 4 bases, with 10 bases between them. The CDR3 loop spans 15 amino acids. The CDR3 DNA is TGTGCCAGCAGTTTCCGGAGTTCATATAATTCACCCCTCCACTTT. It translates to CASSFRSSYNSPLHF.

The genes are TRBV5-8 and TRBJ1-6; the match to TRBD1 covers 9 bases. Trimming took 4 bases from V and 9 from J; bases not matched to a gene: 8. The length of the CDR3 is 15 residues. Germline lookup yields CDR1 SGHTS and CDR2 YDEGEE. DNA of the CDR3: TGTGCCAGCAGCCCCGGGACAGGGCTTGGTTCACCCCTCCACTTT. It encodes CASSPGTGLGSPLHF. The full variable domain, completed using reference TRBV5-8 and TRBJ1-6, is EAGVTQSPTHLIKTRGQQATLRCSPISGHTSVYWYQQALGLGLQFLLWYDEGEERNRGNFPPRFSGRQFPNYSSELNVNALELEDSALYLCASSPGTGLGSPLHFGNGTRLTVT.

The chain links TRBV6-6 to TRBJ2-1; D is unclear. V was trimmed by 0 bases and J by 8 bases, leaving 11 bases between them. Germline CDR1 is MNHNY and CDR2 is SVGAGI (reference sequence). The CDR3 runs 14 residues. CDR3 sequence (DNA): TGTGCCAGCAGTTACTCGAGATTAGGGTATGAGCAGTTCTTC. Translating it yields CASSYSRLGYEQFF.

There are many counts of this clonotype. The J gene is TRBJ2-6, the V gene TRBV6-5; D perhaps matches TRBD1 (5 bases). The CDR3 sequence is 16 residues long. V shed 6 bases and J shed 0 bases, with 12 bases lying between them. CDR1 and CDR2 from the germline V gene are MNHEY and SVGAGI. The CDR3 DNA reads TGTGCCAGCAGCAGGGTATTCAGCTCTGGGGCCAACGTCCTGACTTTC. Protein product: CASSRVFSSGANVLTF.

This clonotype was detected ten times or more. The junction does not match germline at one end; this may be a read error. The gene calls are TRBV7-2 and TRBJ2-5, with a tentative D call TRBD2 (6 bases). The CDR3 has 12 residues. CDR1 is SGHTA, CDR2 FQGNSA, per germline. The CDR3 sequence is CASSLRGRTTHF. CDR3 in DNA: TGTGCCAGCAGCTTACGGGGGAGGACTACCCACTTC.

Turning to this clonotype: This may arise from a read error, as a much more abundant clone is one base away. The chain carries TRBV5-1 and TRBJ2-2; possibly TRBD2 for D (5 bases). This CDR3 contains 15 residues. CDR1 is SGHRS, CDR2 YFSETQ, per germline. The CDR3 protein is CASSLGAANTGELSF. CDR3 sequence (DNA): TGCGCCAGCAGCTTGGGAGCGGCGAACACCGGGGAGCTGTCTTTT.

In its sample, this clonotype was seen many times. This chain connects TRBV4-2 to TRBJ2-1; possible D gene TRBD2, 6 bases. Trimming removed 4 bases from V and 7 bases from J, with 8 bases in between. Germline V gene sequence: CDR1 LGHNA, CDR2 YNFKEQ. There are 12 residues in the CDR3. This CDR3 is CASSRDWNEQFF. DNA of the CDR3: TGTGCCAGCAGCCGGGACTGGAATGAGCAGTTCTTC.

About this clonotype: This sequence may be a read error, since a much larger clone differs from it by one base. J is TRBJ1-2 and V is TRBV4-2; tentatively, D is TRBD1 (5 bases). The germline V gene has CDR1 LGHNA and CDR2 YNFKEQ. This CDR3 has 15 amino acids. The CDR3 here is CAGSQFFGASYGYTF. The CDR3 DNA follows: TGTGCCGGCAGCCAATTTTTCGGGGCAAGCTATGGCTACACCTTC.

This clonotype was counted only a few times. V and J are TRBV7-2 and TRBJ2-2, with 8 bases matching TRBD1. The CDR3 is 15 residues long. Germline V gene lookup returns CDR1 SGHTA and CDR2 FQGNSA. Trimming at V came to 2 bases and at J to 6 bases, leaving 5 bases not matched to a gene. The CDR3 sequence: CASSLRQGAPGELFF. The CDR3 DNA is TGTGCCAGCAGCTTAAGGCAGGGGGCGCCCGGGGAGCTGTTTTTT.

This clonotype was recorded at least ten times. The DNA of the CDR3 is TGTGCCAGCAGTGTTTACAGGGATGAGACCCAGTACTTC. Translated, it gives CASSVYRDETQYF. The V gene is TRBV2, the J gene TRBJ2-5; D perhaps matches TRBD1 (6 bases). V was cut by 4 bases and J by 5 bases, with 11 bases left in between. Germline V gives CDR1 SNHLY, CDR2 FYNNEI. The CDR3 covers 13 residues.

The chain employs TRBV28 and TRBJ2-7; a possible D gene is TRBD2 (5 bases). CDR1 is MDHEN, CDR2 SYDVKM, per germline. Trimming pared 7 bases from V and 7 bases from J, leaving 14 bases between. The CDR3 has 12 residues. The CDR3 region is CASTGGLREQYF. As DNA, the CDR3 is TGTGCCAGCACCGGCGGGCTGAGGGAGCAGTACTTC.

In this sample, this clonotype turned up many times. The chain is built from TRBV5-1 and TRBJ2-1; D assignment may be TRBD1 or TRBD2 (5 bases each). In germline, CDR1 is SGHRS, CDR2 YFSETQ. Trimming pared 3 bases from V and 14 bases from J, leaving 15 bases between. The CDR3 is 12 amino acids. The CDR3: CASSSPGPEEFF. CDR3 bases: TGCGCCAGCAGCTCACCGGGGCCCGAGGAGTTCTTC.

The chain recombines TRBV4-1 with TRBJ2-3, with D unresolved. The V gene's germline CDR1 is MGHRA and CDR2 YSYEKL. V lost 0 bases and J lost 2, with 9 bases in between. The CDR3 loop spans 15 amino acids. The CDR3 is CASSQESLPTDTQYF. The CDR3 coding sequence is TGCGCCAGCAGCCAAGAGAGCTTACCCACAGATACGCAGTATTTT.

The J gene is TRBJ2-1, the V gene TRBV3-1; TRBD2 might be the D (7 bases). The CDR3 length is 19 residues. Germline CDR1 and CDR2: LGHDT and YNNKEL (reference sequence). The V end was cut by 1 base, the J end by 0 bases, with 19 bases between. In DNA form, the CDR3 reads TGTGCCAGCAGCCAAGTACGCGGGGAGGGGGTAAGCTCCTACAATGAGCAGTTCTTC. It yields the protein CASSQVRGEGVSSYNEQFF.

A remark on this clonotype: This CDR3 is missing its conserved last phenylalanine or tryptophan, likely due to a read error. The chain links TRBV20-1 to TRBJ2-7; a weak D match, TRBD2 (6 bases). Germline lookup yields CDR1 DFQATT and CDR2 SNEGSKA (reference sequence). The CDR3 spans 14 residues. CDR3 sequence reads: CRARVGGSSYEQYC. The CDR3 bases are TGCAGGGCTAGAGTAGGAGGGAGCTCCTACGAGCAGTACTGC.

This clonotype was counted many times. The chain combines TRBV27 with TRBJ2-1; D possibly corresponds to TRBD1 (5 bases). Germline V gene sequence: CDR1 MNHEY, CDR2 SMNVEV (reference sequence). Trimming stripped 8 bases from V and 9 bases from J, with 11 bases between. This CDR3 spans 11 amino acids. The CDR3 reads CASWRRGEQFF. CDR3 bases: TGTGCCAGCTGGAGAAGGGGTGAGCAGTTCTTC.

This clonotype was detected ten times or more. The chain recombines TRBV7-2 with TRBJ1-5; TRBD1 matches at 7 bases. The CDR3 contains 15 residues. V was pared by 4 bases and J by 8 bases, with 11 bases of the junction left unmatched. Germline CDR1 reads SGHTA; CDR2 reads FQGNSA. This CDR3 is CASSSGQSDKEPQHF. The DNA for the CDR3 is TGTGCCAGCAGCTCGGGACAGTCTGATAAAGAGCCCCAGCATTTT.